Below, one T cell receptor (beta chain) is given with its context. Its antigen is currently unknown. This record comes from a study of CD4 T cells in relation to SARS-CoV-2 and coronaviruses. Trimming cost V 2 bases and J 7 bases, with 15 bases left between them. The germline CDR1 and CDR2 sequences are MDHEN and SYDVKM. CDR3 length: 15 amino acids. Clones were read by immunoSEQ multiplex PCR, and TCRdb kept only the in-frame ones, dropping some. Altogether 41,000 or so clones are present, over 70% being singletons, with the ten largest covering 1% to 1.5%. This clonotype originated in an adult with COVID-19. The chain uses TRBV28 and TRBJ1-5, with D tentatively TRBD1 (5 bases). The specimen was naive CD4+ T cells from PBMCs, cultured in vitro. The sample's subset: naive CD4+ T cells isolated by negative enrichment. DNA of the CDR3: TGTGCCAGCAGTTTAAATATCCTGGGGCAACAGCCCCAGCATTTT. Translated: CASSLNILGQQPQHF.